The source of this T cell receptor beta chain is a study of PD-L1 blockade in urothelial cancer. Study details: The year 2014 saw patients start atezolizumab, 1,200 mg intravenously every 3 weeks.

V gave up 3 bases and J gave up 4 bases, with 25 bases separating them. CDR3 length equals 18 residues. Germline lookup yields CDR1 SNHLY and CDR2 FYNNEI. Only in-frame clones appear in the TCRdb table, and some are missing; sequencing was by immunoSEQ multiplex PCR. Among some 51,000 clones listed, approximately 83% were seen once. The material sequenced was PBMCs, taken around atezolizumab (anti-PD-L1) treatment. This chain connects TRBV2 to TRBJ2-7; perhaps TRBD2 as D (6 bases). The clonotype originates from a man aged 55 to 69 with urothelial cancer. CDR3 bases: TGTGCCAGCAGTGATCTGCGGTCGGTGGGAGGTAGGGGATACGAGCAGTACTTC. Translation gives CASSDLRSVGGRGYEQYF.